The 8 T cell receptor beta chains listed next were all sequenced from one sample in a study of blood T cells in healthy people across ages. Through a sample-barcoded 5' primer and a J-beta primer mix, a second PCR was run for 7 to 11 cycles. TCRdb re-derived calls from the 5' RACE reads in MiXCR, one entry per CDR3 protein. The sample yields about 640,000 distinct CDR3 sequences, around three fifths seen once. Sequencing was carried out using blood. These receptors all stem from a man aged 55 to 69 in good health.

The V and J genes are TRBV6-1 and TRBJ2-2; 10 nucleotides line up with TRBD1. The CDR3 has 18 residues. The ends lost 5 bases at V and 2 bases at J; junction bases unmatched: 11. Germline lookup yields CDR1 MNHNS and CDR2 SASEGT. CDR3 sequence: CASSPGQGTAFNTGELFF. In DNA, the CDR3 is TGTGCCAGCAGTCCGGGACAGGGGACTGCTTTCAACACCGGGGAGCTGTTTTTT.

The chain recombines TRBV7-2 with TRBJ2-6, with 8 bases aligning to TRBD2. Per the germline V gene, CDR1 is SGHTA and CDR2 is FQGNSA. Germline trimming cut 7 bases from V and 2 bases from J; bases unmatched to any gene: 7. The CDR3 loop spans 16 amino acids. The DNA for the CDR3 is TGTGCCAGCACCCCACGCGGGGGGACTGGGGCCAACGTCCTGACTTTC. Encoded protein: CASTPRGGTGANVLTF.

This chain links TRBV2 with TRBJ2-4; the D is unclear. The DNA end is more similar to TRBJ2-7, so the J call may be wrong. Germline V gene lookup returns CDR1 SNHLY and CDR2 FYNNEI. This CDR3 is 15 amino acids long. The DNA of the CDR3 is TGTGCCAGCAGTCCCCAATCGGTGACCGCCTACGAGCAGTACTTC. Amino acid sequence: CASSPQSVTAYEQYF.

This clonotype occurred a few times. The CDR3 reads CASSPHLAGAFEQYF. CDR3 bases: TGTGCCAGCAGTCCCCACTTAGCGGGGGCTTTTGAGCAGTACTTC. The chain is built from TRBV6-6 and TRBJ2-7, with 9 nucleotides matching TRBD2. The CDR3 sequence is 15 residues long. Looked up from germline, CDR1 is MNHNY and CDR2 is SVGAGI (reference sequence). V dropped 5 bases and J dropped 7; count of bases not matched to a gene: 12.

This clonotype was seen many times. V and J are TRBV2 and TRBJ1-1; 7 nucleotides line up with TRBD1. The germline V gene has CDR1 SNHLY and CDR2 FYNNEI. The CDR3 has 14 amino acids. The junction had 9 bases not matched to a gene; V was cut back by 6 bases and J by 5 bases. The CDR3 nucleotides are TGTGCCAGCAGAGACACAGGGGCGGGGACTGAAGCTTTCTTT. Translated, it gives CASRDTGAGTEAFF.

This chain joins TRBV5-6 and TRBJ2-1, with unresolved D. The J call may be incorrect, as the DNA end agrees better with TRBJ2-7. Looked up from germline, CDR1 is SGHDT and CDR2 is YYEEEE. The CDR3 covers 12 residues. DNA for the CDR3: TGTGCCAGCAGCTCACATCGCTACGAGCAGTACTTC. Protein sequence: CASSSHRYEQYF.

The V and J genes are TRBV20-1 and TRBJ2-5; D unclear. V was cut by 4 bases and J by 4 bases, with 7 bases left in between. CDR1 is DFQATT, CDR2 SNEGSKA, per germline (reference sequence). This CDR3 has 11 amino acids. The DNA for the CDR3 is TGCAGTGCTAAGGGTGGAGAGACCCAGTACTTC. Its translation is CSAKGGETQYF.

The rearrangement joins TRBV11-2 to TRBJ2-2; 7 nucleotides match TRBD1. Germline CDR1 and CDR2: SGHAT and FQNNGV. V was clipped by 6 bases and J by 1 base; unmatched bases: 14. The CDR3 spans 18 residues. The CDR3 region is CASRSLFGTDKNTGELFF. The CDR3 DNA reads TGTGCCAGCAGATCCCTCTTTGGGACAGACAAGAACACCGGGGAGCTGTTTTTT. The full variable domain, in which reference TRBV11-2 and TRBJ2-2 provide the parts outside the CDR3, is EAGVAQSPRYKIIEKRQSVAFWCNPISGHATLYWYQQILGQGPKLLIQFQNNGVVDDSQLPKDRFSAERLKGVDSTLKIQPAKLEDSAVYLCASRSLFGTDKNTGELFFGEGSRLTVL.